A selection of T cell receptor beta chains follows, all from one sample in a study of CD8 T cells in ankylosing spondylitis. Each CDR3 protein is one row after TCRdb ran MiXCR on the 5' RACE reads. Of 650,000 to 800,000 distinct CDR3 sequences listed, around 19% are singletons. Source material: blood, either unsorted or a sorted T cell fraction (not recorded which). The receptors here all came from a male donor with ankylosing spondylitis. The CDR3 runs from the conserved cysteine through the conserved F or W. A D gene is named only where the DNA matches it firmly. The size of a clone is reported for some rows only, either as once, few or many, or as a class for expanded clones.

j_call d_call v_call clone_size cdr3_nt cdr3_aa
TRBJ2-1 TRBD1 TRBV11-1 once TGTGCCAGCAGTTTGGACAGGACACAGTTCTTC CASSLDRTQFF
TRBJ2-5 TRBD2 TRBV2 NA TGTGCCAGCAGGGGAGGACTAGCGGTGGAGACCCAGTACTTC CASRGGLAVETQYF
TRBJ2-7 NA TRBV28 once TGTGCCAGCAGTCCACCCCCAGGGATAGGAAAGTACGAGCAGTACTTC CASSPPPGIGKYEQYF
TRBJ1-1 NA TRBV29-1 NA TGCAGCGTTGGGCTAACCGGCACTGAAGCTTTCTTT CSVGLTGTEAFF
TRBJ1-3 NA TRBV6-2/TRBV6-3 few TGTGCCAGCAGTTACCCAGCCGCGGGGATGAGCTCTGGAAACACCATATATTTT CASSYPAAGMSSGNTIYF
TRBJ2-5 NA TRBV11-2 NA TGTGCCAGCAGCTCACGTCCGGGAGACCAAGAGACCCAGTACTTC CASSSRPGDQETQYF
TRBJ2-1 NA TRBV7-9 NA TGTGCCAGCAGCCCCCAGGGCCGTCTGCAGTTCTTC CASSPQGRLQFF
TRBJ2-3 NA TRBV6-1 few TGTGCCAGCAGTCGAAACCGGGCCTACACAGATACGCAGTATTTT CASSRNRAYTDTQYF
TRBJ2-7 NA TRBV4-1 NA TGCGCCAGCAGCCAAGGTAATGCGCGCTCCTACGAGCAGTACTTC CASSQGNARSYEQYF
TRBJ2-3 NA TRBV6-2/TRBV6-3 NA TGTGCCAGCAGTTACCCGACAGGTCGCACAGATACGCAGTATTTT CASSYPTGRTDTQYF
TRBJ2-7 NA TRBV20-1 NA TGCAGTGCTAGAGCTGGCAGGGCTACCTACGAGCAGTACTTC CSARAGRATYEQYF
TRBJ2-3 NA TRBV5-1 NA TGCGCCAGCAGCTTGGAGGCAGGGAGGTTAACAGATACGCAGTATTTT CASSLEAGRLTDTQYF
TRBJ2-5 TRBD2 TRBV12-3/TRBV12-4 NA TGTGCCAGCAGCCCAGGACTAGCGGGAGCGAAGACCCAGTACTTC CASSPGLAGAKTQYF
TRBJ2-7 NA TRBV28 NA TGTGCCAGCAGTCCCCCATGGGTAGGGCGCTACGAGCAGTACTTC CASSPPWVGRYEQYF
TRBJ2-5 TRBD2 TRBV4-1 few TGCGCCAGCAGCCATCTCGCTAGCGGGCCCCTACAAGAGACCCAGTACTTC CASSHLASGPLQETQYF
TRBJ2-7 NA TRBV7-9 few TGTGCCAGCGGGAGTTTCGGCGACGAGCAGTACTTC CASGSFGDEQYF
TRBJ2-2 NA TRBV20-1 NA TGCAGTGCTAGAGTTATTTTCGGGGAGCTGTTTTTT CSARVIFGELFF
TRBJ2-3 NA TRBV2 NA TGTGCCAGCAAAAGGAGAAGCACAGATACGCAGTATTTT CASKRRSTDTQYF
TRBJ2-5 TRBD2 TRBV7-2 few TGTGCCAGCAGCTTTAGCGGGCTCCAAGAGACCCAGTACTTC CASSFSGLQETQYF
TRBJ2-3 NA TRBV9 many TGTGCCAGCAGCGGGACTAGCACAGATACGCAGTATTTT CASSGTSTDTQYF
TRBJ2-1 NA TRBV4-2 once TGTGCCAGCAGCCAAGAGGTCAGCTGGTACAATGAGCAGTTCTTC CASSQEVSWYNEQFF
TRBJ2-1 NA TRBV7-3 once TGTGCCAGCAGCTTAACGGCGACAGGACCCCATGAGCAGTTCTTC CASSLTATGPHEQFF
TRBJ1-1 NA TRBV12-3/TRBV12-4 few TGTGCCAGCAGGGGGAAAGGGTATGGCACTGAAGCTTTCTTT CASRGKGYGTEAFF
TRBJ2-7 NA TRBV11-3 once TGTGCCAGCAGCCCGCGCCGGGACAAGCGCTCCTACGAGCAGTACTTC CASSPRRDKRSYEQYF
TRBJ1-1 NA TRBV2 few TGTGCCAGCACTAGGCAGGGGTCGAGCACTGAAGCTTTCTTT CASTRQGSSTEAFF
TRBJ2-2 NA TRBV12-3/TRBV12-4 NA TGTGCCAGCAGTTTAGTGGGTCAGGGACTCCCGAACACCGGGGAGCTGTTTTTT CASSLVGQGLPNTGELFF
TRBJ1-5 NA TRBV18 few TGTGCCAGCTCAGACGAAGGGGGGGACGATCAGCCCCAGCATTTT CASSDEGGDDQPQHF
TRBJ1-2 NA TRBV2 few TGTGCCAGCAGTGAAGGTGACAGCGCTAACTATGGCTACACCTTC CASSEGDSANYGYTF
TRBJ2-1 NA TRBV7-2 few TGTGCCAGCAGCTTAGATGGCGGAGACAATGAGCAGTTCTTC CASSLDGGDNEQFF
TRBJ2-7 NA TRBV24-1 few TGTGCCACCAGTGGTAAAAATGGTCTGGCGGACACCTACGAGCAGTACTTC CATSGKNGLADTYEQYF
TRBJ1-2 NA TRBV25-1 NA TGTGCCAGCAGTGAGGGACGTAGAAGCAACTATGGCTACACCTTC CASSEGRRSNYGYTF
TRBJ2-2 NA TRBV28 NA TGTGCCAGCAGTTTTCGGCTTCACGGCGGGGAGCTGTTTTTT CASSFRLHGGELFF
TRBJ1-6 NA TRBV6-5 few TGTGCCAGCCGGGACCAGTGGTCACCCCTCCACTTT CASRDQWSPLHF
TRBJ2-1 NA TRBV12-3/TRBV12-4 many TGTGCCAGCAGCCCCCACAGGGCTTCAGACTACAATGAGCAGTTCTTC CASSPHRASDYNEQFF
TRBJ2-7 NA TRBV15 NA TGTGCCACCAGCAGAGAGTTTGCGGGCCAGCAGTACTTC CATSREFAGQQYF
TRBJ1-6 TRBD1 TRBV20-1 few TGCAGTGCTAGAAACAGGGGTTATTCACCCCTCCACTTT CSARNRGYSPLHF
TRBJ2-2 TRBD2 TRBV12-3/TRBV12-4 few TGTGCCAGCAGGATAGCGGGAGCGGCCGGGGAGCTGTTTTTT CASRIAGAAGELFF
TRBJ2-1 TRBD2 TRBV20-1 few TGCAGTGCTATAGGGACTAGGACGGTCAATGAGCAGTTCTTC CSAIGTRTVNEQFF
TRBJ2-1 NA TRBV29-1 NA TGCAGCGTTGAAGGACAGGAGAGCTCCTACAATGAGCAGTTCTTC CSVEGQESSYNEQFF
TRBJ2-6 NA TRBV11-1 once TGTGCCAGCAGCTTAGAGTTGGGATTCTACTCTGGGGCCAACGTCCTGACTTTC CASSLELGFYSGANVLTF
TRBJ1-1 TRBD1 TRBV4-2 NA TGTGCCAGCAGCAAGGACAGGGAGAACACTGAAGCTTTCTTT CASSKDRENTEAFF
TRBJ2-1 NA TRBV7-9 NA TGTGCCAGCAGCCTAGGGAAGATCTACAATGAGCAGTTCTTC CASSLGKIYNEQFF
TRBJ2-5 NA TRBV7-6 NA TGTGCCAGCAGCTGGACCGGGACTTCGGAGACCCAGTACTTC CASSWTGTSETQYF
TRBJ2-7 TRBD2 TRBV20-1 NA TGCAGTGCTAGACCTTTTGGGACTAGCGGAATGTACGAGCAGTACTTC CSARPFGTSGMYEQYF
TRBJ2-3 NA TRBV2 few TGTGCCAGCCCATCCCCAGGGGCCACAGATACGCAGTATTTT CASPSPGATDTQYF
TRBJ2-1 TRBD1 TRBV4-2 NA TGTGCCAGCAGCCAAGGGACAGGGGGGCTTAATGAGCAGTTCTTC CASSQGTGGLNEQFF
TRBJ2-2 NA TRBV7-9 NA TGTGCCAGCAGCTCGACGGACTCGTTGATTGTTGGGGAGCTGTTTTTT CASSSTDSLIVGELFF